A single TCR beta chain is shown here with its context. Antigen: not known. The identical CDR3 is also encoded by other nucleotide sequences in the sample. TCRdb keeps only in-frame clones here, not all; method: immunoSEQ multiplex PCR. The repertoire consists of around 1.1 million clones, with about 80% occurring once and the leading ten covering 0.85% to 1%. These data are taken from a study of shared clonotypes between healthy human individuals. Study in general: CD4 naive and memory got three plates each, CD8 naive two, CD8 memory one. Study outcomes and limitations: Memory subsets had estimated richness that was generally smaller than that of naive subsets. Deeper or shallower sequencing was expected to change how clonotypes are shared among donors. The rarefaction results pointed to incomplete sorted-subset sequencing despite large depth.

The germline V gene encodes CDR1 KGHSH and CDR2 LQKENI. The CDR3 consists of 15 residues. The V and J ends lost 2 bases and 0 bases respectively, with 5 bases between them. J is TRBJ2-6 and V is TRBV18; D gene uncertain. The sequence was obtained from a man aged 18-30 years in good health. Some clones in this sample may be carry-over from other donors' samples. The sequenced sample was memory CD4+ T cells from PBMCs. As to subset: CD45RA-negative fraction. The CDR3 region is CASSPVPSGANVLTF. The DNA of the CDR3 is TGTGCCAGCTCACCAGTCCCCTCTGGGGCCAACGTCCTGACTTTC. The full variable domain, its missing parts supplied by reference TRBV18 and TRBJ2-6, is NAGVMQNPRHLVRRRGQEARLRCSPMKGHSHVYWYRQLPEEGLKFMVYLQKENIIDESGMPKERFSAEFPKEGPSILRIQQVVRGDSAAYFCASSPVPSGANVLTFGAGSRLTVL.